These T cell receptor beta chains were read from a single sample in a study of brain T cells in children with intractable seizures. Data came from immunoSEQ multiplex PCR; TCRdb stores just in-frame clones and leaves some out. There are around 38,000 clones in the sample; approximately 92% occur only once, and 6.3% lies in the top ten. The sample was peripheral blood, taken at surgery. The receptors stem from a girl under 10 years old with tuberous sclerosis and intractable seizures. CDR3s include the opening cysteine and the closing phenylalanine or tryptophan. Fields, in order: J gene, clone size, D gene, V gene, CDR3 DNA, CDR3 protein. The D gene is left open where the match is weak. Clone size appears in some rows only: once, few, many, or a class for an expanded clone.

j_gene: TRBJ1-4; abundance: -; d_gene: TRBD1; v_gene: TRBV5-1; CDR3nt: TGCGCCAGCAGCTTGGGTCTGGGACAGGGTCGCGAAAAACTGTTTTTT; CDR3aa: CASSLGLGQGREKLFF
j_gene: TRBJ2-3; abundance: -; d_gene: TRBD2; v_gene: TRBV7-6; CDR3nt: TGTGCCAGCAGCTTAATCCTAGCGGGGGGAACAGATACGCAGTATTTT; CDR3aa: CASSLILAGGTDTQYF
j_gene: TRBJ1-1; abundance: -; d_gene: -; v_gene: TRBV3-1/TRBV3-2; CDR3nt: TGTGCCAGCAGCCCCCGGGACATGAACACTGAAGCTTTCTTT; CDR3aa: CASSPRDMNTEAFF
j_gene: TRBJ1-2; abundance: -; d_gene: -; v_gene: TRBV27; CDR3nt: TGTGCCAGCAGACCCGGGGGGCCCTATGGCTACACCTTC; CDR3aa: CASRPGGPYGYTF
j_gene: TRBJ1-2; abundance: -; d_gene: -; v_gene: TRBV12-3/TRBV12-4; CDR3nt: TGTGCCAGCAGTCGACAGATCTATGGCTACACCTTC; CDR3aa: CASSRQIYGYTF
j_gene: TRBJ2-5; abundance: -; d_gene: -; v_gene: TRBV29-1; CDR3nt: TGCAGCGTTGTTAAGGGACTCCAAGAGACCCAGTACTTC; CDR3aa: CSVVKGLQETQYF
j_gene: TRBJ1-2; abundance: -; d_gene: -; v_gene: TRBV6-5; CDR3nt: TGTGCCAGCAGAGACACAGGGTCTTATGGCTACACCTTC; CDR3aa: CASRDTGSYGYTF
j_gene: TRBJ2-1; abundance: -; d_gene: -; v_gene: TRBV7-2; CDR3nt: TGTGCCAGCAGCTTAGTGTCAGACTCCTACAATGAGCAGTTCTTC; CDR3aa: CASSLVSDSYNEQFF
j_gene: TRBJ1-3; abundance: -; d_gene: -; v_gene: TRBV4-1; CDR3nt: TGCGCCAGCAGCCAAGTGTGGGGGAGGTTCACTGGAAACACCATATATTTT; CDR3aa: CASSQVWGRFTGNTIYF
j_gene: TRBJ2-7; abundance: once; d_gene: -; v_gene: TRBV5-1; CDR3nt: TGCGCCAGCAGCTCCCTACTTAATCCGGGCTACGAGCAGTACTTC; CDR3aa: CASSSLLNPGYEQYF
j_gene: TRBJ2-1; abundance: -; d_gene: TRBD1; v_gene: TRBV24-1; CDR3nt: TGTGCCACCAGTGATTTGCAGGGGACAGGTAATGAGCAGTTCTTC; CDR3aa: CATSDLQGTGNEQFF
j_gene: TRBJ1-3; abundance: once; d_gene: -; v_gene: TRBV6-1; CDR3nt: TGTGCCAGCAGTGAAGCGCGTCGGGTTCGGAGCTCTGGAAACACCATATATTTT; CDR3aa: CASSEARRVRSSGNTIYF
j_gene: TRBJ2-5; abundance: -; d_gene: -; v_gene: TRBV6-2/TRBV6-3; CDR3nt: TGTGCCAGCAGTTCACAGCAATCCGCCAAAGAGACCCAGTACTTC; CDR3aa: CASSSQQSAKETQYF
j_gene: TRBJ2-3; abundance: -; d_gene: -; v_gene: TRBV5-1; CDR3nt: TGCGCCAGCAGCTTGGGGGGCAGCCCCACAGATACGCAGTATTTT; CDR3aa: CASSLGGSPTDTQYF
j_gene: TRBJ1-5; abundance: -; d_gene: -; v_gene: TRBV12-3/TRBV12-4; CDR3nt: TGTGCCAGCAGCCGAAGCGTCACCAAGCCCCAGCATTTT; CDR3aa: CASSRSVTKPQHF
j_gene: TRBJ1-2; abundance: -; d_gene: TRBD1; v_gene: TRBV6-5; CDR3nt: TGTGCCAGCAGTTACGGGGGTGGACAGGGGAGGGGCTACACCTTC; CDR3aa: CASSYGGGQGRGYTF
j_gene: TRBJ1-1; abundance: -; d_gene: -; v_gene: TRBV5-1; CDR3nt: TGCGCCAGCAGCTTGGTACCGGGCATGAACACTGAAGCTTTCTTT; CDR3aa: CASSLVPGMNTEAFF
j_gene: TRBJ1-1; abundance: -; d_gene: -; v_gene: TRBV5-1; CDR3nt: TGCGCCAGCAGCCCAGGCCTAATGAACACTGAAGCTTTCTTT; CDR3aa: CASSPGLMNTEAFF
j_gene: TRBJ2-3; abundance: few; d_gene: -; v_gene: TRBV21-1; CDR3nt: TGTGCCCCACTCAATCGAGGGGGTGGAGATACGCAGTATTTT; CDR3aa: CAPLNRGGGDTQYF
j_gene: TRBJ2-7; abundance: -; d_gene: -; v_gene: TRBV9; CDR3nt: TGTGCCAGCAGCGTAATGCGAGGGGGGGGCCGGGGCGAGCAGTACTTC; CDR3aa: CASSVMRGGGRGEQYF
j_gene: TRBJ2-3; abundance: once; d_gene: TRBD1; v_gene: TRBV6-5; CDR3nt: TGTGCCAGCAAGTACGACAGGGCAGCTGATACGCAGTATTTT; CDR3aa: CASKYDRAADTQYF
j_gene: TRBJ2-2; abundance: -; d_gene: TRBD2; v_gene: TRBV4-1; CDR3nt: TGCGCCAGCAGCCAAGTTCCACCGCCTAGCGGGACCGGGGAGCTGTTTTTT; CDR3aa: CASSQVPPPSGTGELFF
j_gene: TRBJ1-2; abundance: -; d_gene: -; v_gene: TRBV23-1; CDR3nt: TGCGCCAGCAGTCTAAACGACAGGTATGGCTACACCTTC; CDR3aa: CASSLNDRYGYTF
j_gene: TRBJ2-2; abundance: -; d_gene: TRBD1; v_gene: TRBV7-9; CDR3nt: TGTGCCAGCAGCCAGACAGGGAAGACAGCGAACACCGGGGAGCTGTTTTTT; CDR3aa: CASSQTGKTANTGELFF
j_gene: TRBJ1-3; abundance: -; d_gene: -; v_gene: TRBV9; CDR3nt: TGTGCCAGCAGCGTAGCGGGGAAGGGAAACACCATATATTTT; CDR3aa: CASSVAGKGNTIYF
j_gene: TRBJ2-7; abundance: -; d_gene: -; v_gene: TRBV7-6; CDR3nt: TGTGCCAGCAGCTCTTTGCCTGGCTACGAGCAGTACTTC; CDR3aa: CASSSLPGYEQYF
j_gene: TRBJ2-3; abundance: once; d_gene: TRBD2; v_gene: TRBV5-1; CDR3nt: TGCGCCAGCAGCTTGCTAGGGACTAGCGGAGCAGATACGCAGTATTTT; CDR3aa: CASSLLGTSGADTQYF
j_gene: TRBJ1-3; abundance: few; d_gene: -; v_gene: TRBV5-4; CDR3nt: TGTGCCAGCAGCTTATACGGGTTTGAGAGCTCTGGAAACACCATATATTTT; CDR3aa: CASSLYGFESSGNTIYF
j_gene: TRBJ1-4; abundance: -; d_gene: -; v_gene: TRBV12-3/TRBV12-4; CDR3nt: TGTGCCAGCACCGATACAGGGAGTAAACTGTTTTTT; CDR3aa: CASTDTGSKLFF
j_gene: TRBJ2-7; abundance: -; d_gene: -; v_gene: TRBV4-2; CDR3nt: TGTGCCAGCAGCCAAGTCACGGGTGGCTACGAGCAGTACTTC; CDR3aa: CASSQVTGGYEQYF
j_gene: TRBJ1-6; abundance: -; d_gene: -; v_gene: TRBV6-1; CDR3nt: TGTGCCAGCAGTGAACAGAGCTCCTATAATTCACCCCTCCACTTT; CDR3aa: CASSEQSSYNSPLHF